This T cell receptor (beta chain) is drawn from a study of T-cell reconstitution after alpha-beta-depleted transplantation in children. Points from the study as a whole: Newly generated T cells supplied most T-cell counts and diversity one year post-transplant. TCRbeta diversity was high at day 60 in some patients (a result of surviving recipient T cells and thymic progenitors). Alpha-beta T cells about two months after transplant reportedly derived from several hundred expanded graft clones.

V was clipped by 3 bases and J by 4 bases, with 13 bases between them. The CDR3 is 14 amino acids. Germline V gene data show CDR1 as DFQATT and CDR2 as SNEGSKA (reference sequence). Researchers prepared the TCRbeta library using unique molecular identifiers, the study reports. MiXCR, run by TCRdb on the PCR reads, gives a single entry per CDR3 protein. This repertoire shows 120,000 or so distinct CDR3 sequences, 20% to 25% found once; its top ten account for roughly a tenth. This clonotype has ten or more counts. Its specificity is unknown. The clonotype was recovered from a male patient between 2 and 15 years old who had a stem cell transplant for chronic granulomatous disease, so the T cells may come from the graft donor. The specimen comprised PBMCs, mostly from graft donor cells, sampled 180 days after TCRalphabeta/CD19-depleted stem cell transplant. The genes are TRBV20-1 and TRBJ2-1; D uncertain. In nucleotides, the CDR3 is TGCAGTGCTAGCTTGCTAGTGGGGTACAATGAGCAGTTCTTC. Translated: CSASLLVGYNEQFF.